This T cell receptor beta chain was obtained from a study of T cell clones after liver transplantation. Study background: In this trial, immunosuppression withdrawal was attempted within 2 years of liver transplant. Patients counted as tolerant after at least one year off all immunosuppression, enzymes not exceeding twice normal.

The V and J ends lost 1 base and 5 bases respectively, with 17 bases between them. Germline CDR1 SGHVS, CDR2 FNYEAQ. The CDR3 length is 16 residues. Findings of the study overall: Rather than being deleted, graft donor-reactive T cells may have moved into the graft.

Assay used: immunoSEQ multiplex PCR; TCRdb lists only in-frame clones, some missing. Of 20,000 to 30,000 clones listed, roughly 69% were seen once; the top ten hold 2.5% to 3.5%. In the case of this clone: Its antigen remains unidentified.

The chain links TRBV7-6 to TRBJ2-5, with TRBD2 as a possible D gene (7 bases). This sample comprised CD4+ T cells from blood, obtained before liver transplant. The clonotype comes from a human donor who received a liver transplant. CDR3 DNA sequence: TGTGCCAGCAGCTTAGGTACGGGGGGCGGCCAGGAGACCCAGTACTTC. Residues: CASSLGTGGGQETQYF. The variable domain in full, completed from reference TRBV7-6 and TRBJ2-5, reads GAGVSQSPRYKVTKRGQDVALRCDPISGHVSLYWYRQALGQGPEFLTYFNYEAQQDKSGLPNDRFSAERPEGSISTLTIQRTEQRDSAMYRCASSLGTGGGQETQYFGPGTRLLVL.